The rows below give T cell receptor beta chains drawn from one sample of a study of blood T cell repertoires in COVID-19. TCRdb's table, derived via immunoSEQ multiplex PCR, lists solely in-frame clones and lacks some. The repertoire holds tens of thousands of clones, with roughly four fifths as singletons. What was sequenced was peripheral blood. The receptors come from a man in his fifties with COVID-19, enrolled during active disease. The CDR3 runs from the conserved cysteine through the conserved F or W. Each record gives: V gene, clone size, D gene, J gene, CDR3 DNA, CDR3 protein. The D gene is left open where the match is weak. Not all rows give a size; the values are once, few, many and, for expanded clones, a class.

>TRBV5-4|few|.|TRBJ1-6
TGTGCCAGCGCCAGAGACGGAGTAAATTCACCCCTCCACTTT
CASARDGVNSPLHF
>TRBV7-3|.|TRBD2|TRBJ2-5
TGTGCCAGCAGCCCCCGGGGGGGAACCCAAGAGACCCAGTACTTC
CASSPRGGTQETQYF
>TRBV7-3|.|.|TRBJ1-1
TGTGCCAGCAGCTTAATGGGGGGTATGAACACTGAAGCTTTCTTT
CASSLMGGMNTEAFF
>TRBV30|few|TRBD1|TRBJ2-5
TGTGCCTGGAGTGGTACAGGGGGCCACGAGACCCAGTACTTC
CAWSGTGGHETQYF
>TRBV6-5|.|TRBD1|TRBJ1-1
TGTGCCAGCAAGAGACAGGGTGAGACTGAAGCTTTCTTT
CASKRQGETEAFF
>TRBV4-2|.|TRBD1|TRBJ2-2
TGTGCCAGCAGCCGCCGACAGGGGAACACCGGGGAGCTGTTTTTT
CASSRRQGNTGELFF
>TRBV12-5|.|.|TRBJ1-1
TGTGCTAGTGCCCCGGCAGGGCTTATCATGAACACTGAAGCTTTCTTT
CASAPAGLIMNTEAFF
>TRBV6-6|.|.|TRBJ1-1
TGTGCCAGCGGGCGTGACCCCACTGAAGCTTTCTTT
CASGRDPTEAFF
>TRBV11-2|.|.|TRBJ2-5
TGTGCCAGCAGCAACGTCAGGGGTCGGCAAGAGACCCAGTACTTC
CASSNVRGRQETQYF
>TRBV29-1|.|.|TRBJ2-7
TGCAGCGTTGGGTCGCAAGATCGAGTCGAGCAGTACTTC
CSVGSQDRVEQYF
>TRBV6-1|.|TRBD2|TRBJ2-3
TGTGCCAGCAGTGACCTAGCGGGGGGTGGGACGCAGTATTTT
CASSDLAGGGTQYF
>TRBV5-4|.|.|TRBJ2-3
TGTGCCAGCAGCCTCGCTCGCGGGGTAGAAACAGATACGCAGTATTTT
CASSLARGVETDTQYF
>TRBV18|once|TRBD1|TRBJ1-2
TGTGCCAGCTCACCCTGGGACACAGGGGCCTTTGCTAACTATGGCTACACCTTC
CASSPWDTGAFANYGYTF
>TRBV7-2|.|TRBD1|TRBJ2-3
TGTGCCAGCAGCTTATTGGGGACAGAGAGCACAGATACGCAGTATTTT
CASSLLGTESTDTQYF
>TRBV7-2|.|.|TRBJ2-5
TGTGCCAGCAGCTTAAACTTAGAGACCCAGTACTTC
CASSLNLETQYF
>TRBV6-5|.|TRBD1|TRBJ1-6
TGTGCCAGCAGTTCGGGACAGGATCGGAATAATTCACCCCTCCACTTT
CASSSGQDRNNSPLHF
>TRBV13|.|.|TRBJ2-3
TGTGCCAGCAGTCCTAGTAACAAGCAAGATACGCAGTATTTT
CASSPSNKQDTQYF
>TRBV7-9|.|.|TRBJ2-1
TGTGCCAGCAGCTTAGGGGGGGTCCTTCAGTTCTTC
CASSLGGVLQFF
>TRBV6-5|.|.|TRBJ1-3
TGTGCCAGCAGTTACGTCCAGGGCAGTAACACCATATATTTT
CASSYVQGSNTIYF
>TRBV19|.|.|TRBJ1-2
TGTGCCAGTAGTATGAAAGGGGCAGGGATCGGGGGCTATGGCTACACCTTC
CASSMKGAGIGGYGYTF
>TRBV7-8|.|.|TRBJ2-5
TGTGCCAGCAGCTTAAGCGCGATCTACGCCCAGTACTTC
CASSLSAIYAQYF
>TRBV6-2/TRBV6-3|.|.|TRBJ1-1
TGTGCCAGCAGTTACCGACAGCTGAACACTGAAGCTTTCTTT
CASSYRQLNTEAFF
>TRBV7-2|.|.|TRBJ1-5
TGTGCCAGCAGCACAGAAACATATAGCAATCAGCCCCAGCATTTT
CASSTETYSNQPQHF
>TRBV12-5|.|.|TRBJ1-4
TGTGCTAGTGGCCCGGGACACAATGGGGAAAAACTGTTTTTT
CASGPGHNGEKLFF
>TRBV5-1|few|TRBD1|TRBJ2-7
TGCGCCAGCAGCTTGTGGGACAGGGGGTACGAGCAGTACTTC
CASSLWDRGYEQYF
>TRBV7-2|.|TRBD2|TRBJ2-3
TGTGCCAGCAGCTTCTCAGCGGGGGGAGGGGCAGATACGCAGTATTTT
CASSFSAGGGADTQYF
>TRBV5-1|.|.|TRBJ1-4
TGCGCCAGCACCGGGGGAGGCGGACCAACTAATGAAAAACTGTTTTTT
CASTGGGGPTNEKLFF
>TRBV7-6|.|.|TRBJ2-7
TGTGCCAGCAGCTTATTGGGTCGGGAGACAGGGCCCTACGAGCAGTACTTC
CASSLLGRETGPYEQYF
>TRBV4-2|.|TRBD1|TRBJ1-4
TGTGCCAGCAGCCAAGATCAGGCAGGGGGACTTGCAACTAATGAAAAACTGTTTTTT
CASSQDQAGGLATNEKLFF
>TRBV7-9|once|TRBD1|TRBJ1-1
TGTGCCAGCAGCTTCTATAGGGGACAGGGATGGATGATGAACACTGAAGCTTTCTTT
CASSFYRGQGWMMNTEAFF
>TRBV7-3|.|TRBD1|TRBJ2-7
TGTGCCAGCAGCCCCCCATCTCACAGGGGCGGTAAGGGTAGAGACGAGCAGTACTTC
CASSPPSHRGGKGRDEQYF
>TRBV7-9|.|.|TRBJ2-1
TGTGCCAGCAGCGAAACTGGACAGAACAATGAGCAGTTCTTC
CASSETGQNNEQFF
>TRBV19|.|.|TRBJ2-1
TGTGCCAGTAGTATCCGTGCGTATGAGCAGTTCTTC
CASSIRAYEQFF
>TRBV3-1/TRBV3-2|.|TRBD2|TRBJ2-1
TGTGCCAGCAGCCCCTGGACTAGCGGGCCCTACAATGAGCAGTTCTTC
CASSPWTSGPYNEQFF
>TRBV2|.|TRBD1|TRBJ1-6
TGTGCCAGCAGAGCGAGACAGGGGGCGGGCTCACCCCTCCACTTT
CASRARQGAGSPLHF